This TCR beta chain was observed in a study of Ad26.COV2.S vaccination and SARS-CoV-2 variants (dated by TCRdb to 2020 to 2023). Study-level background: Donors in the vaccine arm were drawn from COV1001, a phase I-IIa trial of Ad26.COV2.S in healthy adults that was multicentre, randomized, double-blind and placebo-controlled. Dosing of Ad26.COV2.S was intramuscular, at either 5x10^10 or 1x10^11 viral particles, delivered as one shot or as two shots spaced 56 days apart. The specificity and breadth of SARS-CoV-2-reactive T cell receptors after Ad26.COV2.S vaccination were assessed by TCRbeta repertoire sequencing. The TCR-sequenced set comprised approximately 32 samples: about 19 Ad26.COV2.S vaccine recipients, 5 placebo recipients and 8 SARS-CoV-2 convalescent individuals. Participants in the trial were split at random into five groups of five each, receiving low-dose or high-dose Ad26.COV2.S once or twice, or else placebo on both occasions. Throughout the experiments and outcome assessment, investigators stayed blinded to trial group allocation. Overall study outcomes, separate from this receptor: It was noted by the authors that total T cell responses may have been underestimated by the TCR breadth and depth analyses. Higher spike-specific TCR breadth was observed in Ad26.COV2.S recipients than in placebo recipients (P = 0.0014). Comparable non-spike TCR breadth was observed between vaccine and placebo recipients, consistent with only spike being contained in the vaccine. Comparing responses between vaccine doses or regimens was not something the study was powered to do. After vaccination, substantial breadth of spike-specific CD8+ and CD4+ T cell responses was reported.

The immunoSEQ Assay was the method used to sequence TCRbeta CDR3 regions. After extraction, genomic DNA underwent amplification by bias-controlled multiplex PCR, followed by high-throughput sequencing. Per the source publication's procedure: To quantify the absolute abundance of every unique TCRbeta CDR3 region, sequences were collapsed and filtered. Usable DNA was measured by amplifying reference genes present in all nucleated cells, and TCRbeta template counts were normalized to that usable DNA to estimate T cell fraction. Repertoire TCRs were annotated as SARS-CoV-2-specific when V gene, CDR3 amino acid sequence and J gene were exactly matched to a known reactive TCR set. The reference SARS-CoV-2 TCR set was obtained from MIRA and was filtered for enrichment in COVID-19-positive ImmuneCODE repertoires, whereby public or cross-reactive TCRs were removed. Using the MIRA antigens, annotated TCRs were further analysed by specific ORF or by position within an ORF. Breadth was defined as annotated unique rearrangements over total unique productive rearrangements; depth was the summed frequency of those rearrangements. Two-sided Wilcoxon rank-sum tests were applied when comparing TCR breadth between groups. Not all clones reach the TCRdb copy of this immuneACCESS table, which keeps in-frame sequences only. Checked studies attribute under half of the gap to unresolved V genes and leave the rest unexplained. The DNA was the basis for D and trimming; V, J and clone size are from that table. This sample has about 350,000 clones in its table, and 85% to 90% of those were observed once. The ten largest clones capture about 4.6% of the sample.

Read against the paper, the sample's treatment or condition label means: 19 received Ad26.COV2.S at low or high dose, single or two shots; about 5 received placebo; per-sample allocation not given. Repertoires of vaccine and placebo recipients were sequenced from samples taken on day 63 after the first injection. Between 29 July and 7 August 2020, Cohort 1b enrolled about 27 adults aged 18-55 years at one site in Boston, USA. Ad26.COV2.S was a replication-incompetent adenovirus type 26 vector expressing a prefusion-stabilized SARS-CoV-2 spike protein from the original Wuhan strain. This clone was seen more than once but under ten times. Its antigen specificity is not known. It has no much larger one-base neighbor in the sample; base qualities were not kept. This clonotype originated in a person aged 18-60 years who received the Ad26.COV2.S COVID-19 vaccine or a placebo. The sequencing used peripheral blood, collected in a trial of Ad26.COV2.S vaccine versus placebo.

The DNA sequence is given as TGTGCCAGCAGCTTAGCCGCAGGTTTGAACGAGCAGTACTTC. Its protein reads: CASSLAAGLNEQYF. The chain employs TRBV11-2 and TRBJ2-7; too little of a D gene remains to name it. In the germline V gene, CDR1 corresponds to SGHAT and CDR2 to FQNNGV. V lost 1 base and J lost 5 bases; the stretch between them is 12 bases long. Reading from cysteine to phenylalanine, the CDR3 counts 14 amino acids. The sequence is cut down to CDR3 DNA, 42 bases in frame from base 1. Reference TRBV11-2 and TRBJ2-7 proteins supply the regions before and after the CDR3; the full variable domain is: EAGVAQSPRYKIIEKRQSVAFWCNPISGHATLYWYQQILGQGPKLLIQFQNNGVVDDSQLPKDRFSAERLKGVDSTLKIQPAKLEDSAVYLCASSLAAGLNEQYFGPGTRLTVT.